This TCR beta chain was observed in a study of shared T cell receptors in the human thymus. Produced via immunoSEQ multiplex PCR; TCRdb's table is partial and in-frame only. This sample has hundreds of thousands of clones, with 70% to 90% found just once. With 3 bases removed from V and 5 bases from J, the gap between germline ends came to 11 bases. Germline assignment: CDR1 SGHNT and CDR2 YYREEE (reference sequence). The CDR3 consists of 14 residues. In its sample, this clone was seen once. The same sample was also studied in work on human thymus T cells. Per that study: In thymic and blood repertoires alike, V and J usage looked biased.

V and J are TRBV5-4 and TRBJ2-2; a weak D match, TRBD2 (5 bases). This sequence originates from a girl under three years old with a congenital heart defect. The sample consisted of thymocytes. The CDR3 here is CASSSTGMTGELFF. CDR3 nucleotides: TGTGCCAGCAGCTCGACGGGGATGACCGGGGAGCTGTTTTTT. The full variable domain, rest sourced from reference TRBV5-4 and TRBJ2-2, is ETGVTQSPTHLIKTRGQQVTLRCSSQSGHNTVSWYQQALGQGPQFIFQYYREEENGRGNFPPRFSGLQFPNYSSELNVNALELDDSALYLCASSSTGMTGELFFGEGSRLTVL.